This passage covers 17 T cell receptor beta chains from one sample sequenced in a study of blood T cell repertoires in COVID-19. Assay used: immunoSEQ multiplex PCR; TCRdb lists only in-frame clones, some missing. The sample shows 350,000 to 400,000 clones, 86% of them seen only once. Sequenced: peripheral blood. These TCRs come from a woman in her sixties or seventies with COVID-19, enrolled during active disease.

The rearrangement links TRBV29-1 to TRBJ1-3; D remains ambiguous. The length of the CDR3 is 14 residues. Trimming left V 7 bases short and J 0 bases short, with 13 bases between. Germline loops: CDR1 SQVTM, CDR2 ANQGSEA. The CDR3 region has the DNA TGCAGCGCCCTATCGTCCCTCTCTGGAAACACCATATATTTT. It specifies CSALSSLSGNTIYF.

V and J are TRBV4-3 and TRBJ1-4; the D is unclear. Germline loops: CDR1 LGHNA, CDR2 YSLEER. V shed 4 bases and J shed 2 bases, with 11 bases lying between them. The CDR3 length is 15 residues. CDR3 in DNA: TGCGCCAGCAGCCCTGAGGGCAGTACTAATGAAAAACTGTTTTTT. Its protein product is CASSPEGSTNEKLFF.

The genes are TRBV7-2 and TRBJ1-5; no reliable D call. Germline V CDR1 and CDR2: SGHTA, FQGNSA. CDR3 length: 14 residues. The V gene lost 3 bases and the J gene lost 2 bases, with 8 bases spanning the gap. CDR3 in DNA: TGTGCCAGCAGCTTTTCGCAGGGCAATCAGCCCCAGCATTTT. It encodes CASSFSQGNQPQHF.

This sequence joins TRBV6-6 and TRBJ1-5, with D perhaps TRBD1 (5 bases). The germline V and J ends were trimmed by 2 bases and 1 base, with 12 bases remaining between them. Germline CDR1 MNHNY, CDR2 SVGAGI (reference sequence). The CDR3 consists of 16 residues. The CDR3 coding sequence is TGTGCCAGCAGTTACCCCCAGGGAGGAAGCAATCAGCCCCAGCATTTT. Protein product: CASSYPQGGSNQPQHF.

This chain uses TRBV13 with TRBJ2-7; 12 bases agree with TRBD1. The length of the CDR3 is 14 residues. Germline assignment: CDR1 PRHDT and CDR2 FYEKMQ (reference sequence). J gave up 11 bases and V 1 base, and 6 bases lay outside the gene matches. CDR3 amino acids: CASSLVGTGGGKYF. CDR3 sequence (DNA): TGTGCCAGCAGCTTAGTGGGGACAGGGGGCGGAAAGTACTTC.

The gene calls are TRBV19 and TRBJ2-3, with D maybe TRBD2 (6 bases). In germline, CDR1 is LNHDA, CDR2 SQIVND (reference sequence). This CDR3 spans 14 amino acids. V was pared by 8 bases and J by 5 bases, with 17 bases between. CDR3 region: CASSPRRELDTQYF. CDR3 bases: TGTGCCAGTTCCCCACGTCGGGAGTTAGATACGCAGTATTTT.

This rearrangement joins TRBV4-2 to TRBJ2-5, with TRBD2 matching over 13 bases. Germline trimming cut 1 base from V and 2 bases from J; bases unmatched to any gene: 10. The CDR3 covers 19 residues. Germline V CDR1 and CDR2: LGHNA, YNFKEQ. The CDR3 region is CASSQALWTSGGLQETQYF. For the CDR3, the DNA is TGTGCCAGCAGCCAAGCCCTCTGGACTAGCGGGGGTCTTCAAGAGACCCAGTACTTC.

This sequence joins TRBV7-2 and TRBJ2-3; the D gene is possibly TRBD1 (5 bases). The CDR3 runs to 15 residues. V was cut by 3 bases and J by 0 bases, with 10 bases left in between. CDR1 and CDR2 (germline): SGHTA, FQGNSA. The CDR3 DNA reads as TGTGCCAGCAGCTTGCAGGGCACTAGCACAGATACGCAGTATTTT. It yields the protein CASSLQGTSTDTQYF. Drawing the rest from reference TRBV7-2 and TRBJ2-3, the complete variable domain is GAGVSQSPSNKVTEKGKDVELRCDPISGHTALYWYRQSLGQGLEFLIYFQGNSAPDKSGLPSDRFSAERTGGSVSTLTIQRTQQEDSAVYLCASSLQGTSTDTQYFGPGTRLTVL.

This sequence joins TRBV19 and TRBJ2-3, with 9 bases matching TRBD1. CDR1 is LNHDA, CDR2 SQIVND, per germline (reference sequence). The CDR3 loop spans 15 amino acids. Germline trimming cut 3 bases from V and 2 bases from J; bases unmatched to any gene: 3. The CDR3 loop reads CASSMDRGTTDTQYF. The CDR3 nucleotides read TGTGCCAGTAGTATGGACAGGGGAACCACAGATACGCAGTATTTT.

This clone occurred a few times. The junction departs from the called germline gene at one end, perhaps through a read error. V usage is TRBV2 and J usage is TRBJ2-5, with D possibly TRBD2 on 7 matching bases. Germline assignment: CDR1 SNHLY and CDR2 FYNNEI. The CDR3 has 11 amino acids. The chain's CDR3 is CASSMGGGFDF. As DNA, the CDR3 is TGTGCCAGCAGCATGGGAGGGGGGTTTGACTTC.

The chain joins TRBV6-5 to TRBJ2-7, with 7 bases that match TRBD1. Germline V gives CDR1 MNHEY, CDR2 SVGAGI. CDR3 length equals 14 residues. V lost 7 bases and J lost 5; bases outside the gene matches: 11. CDR3 in DNA: TGTGCCAGCAAATTGACAGGGAATAGTGACGAGCAGTACTTC. This encodes CASKLTGNSDEQYF.

This clone was counted a few times. The chain recombines TRBV11-3 with TRBJ2-5; 7 bases align to TRBD1. This CDR3 is built from 16 residues. Germline V gene sequence: CDR1 SGHNT, CDR2 YENEEA. With V trimmed by 5 bases and J by 0 bases, 9 bases remained unmatched. The CDR3 bases are TGTGCCAGCAGCAAACCCAGGACAGGCTACCAAGAGACCCAGTACTTC. Its protein is CASSKPRTGYQETQYF.

This clone was detected only once. This chain links TRBV7-9 with TRBJ1-2; TRBD1 might be the D (5 bases). Trimming removed 4 bases at V and 8 bases at J, with 11 bases between. The CDR3 spans 12 residues. Germline lookup yields CDR1 SEHNR and CDR2 FQNEAQ (reference sequence). The CDR3 loop reads CASSSFGGGYTF. DNA of the CDR3: TGTGCCAGCAGCTCGTTCGGGGGAGGCTACACCTTC.

The chain joins TRBV30 to TRBJ1-5, with a possible D match to TRBD1 (5 bases). V lost 3 bases and J 5 bases, leaving 20 bases between the germline ends. There are 16 residues in the CDR3. Per germline, CDR1 GTSNPN and CDR2 SVGIG (reference sequence). CDR3 nucleotide sequence: TGTGCCTGGAGCCGCCCGGGGGATTTAATACATCAGCCCCAGCATTTT. Translating it yields CAWSRPGDLIHQPQHF.

This rearrangement joins TRBV11-3 to TRBJ2-5; no clear D gene. V dropped 5 bases and J dropped 0 bases, with 10 bases sitting between them. This CDR3 has 14 residues. Germline V CDR1 and CDR2: SGHNT, YENEEA. The CDR3: CASSPTSDQETQYF. CDR3 DNA: TGTGCCAGCAGCCCGACCAGCGACCAAGAGACCCAGTACTTC.

The rearrangement uses TRBV6-6 and TRBJ2-1, with D possibly TRBD2 on 6 matching bases. In germline, CDR1 is MNHNY, CDR2 SVGAGI (reference sequence). V was clipped by 7 bases and J by 7 bases, with 17 bases between them. This CDR3 spans 14 amino acids. The CDR3 spells CASTGEVLENEQFF. CDR3 sequence (DNA): TGTGCCAGCACCGGGGAGGTCCTGGAGAATGAGCAGTTCTTC.

A note on this clone: The same CDR3 can be traced to other DNA sequences in this sample. V and J are TRBV7-9 and TRBJ2-1, with 9 bases that match TRBD1. CDR1 and CDR2 from the germline V gene are SEHNR and FQNEAQ (reference sequence). The CDR3 spans 15 residues. Trimming removed 3 bases from V and 1 base from J; junction bases left unmatched: 1. CDR3 region: CASSLDRGSYNEQFF. CDR3 sequence (DNA): TGTGCCAGCAGCTTGGACAGGGGTTCCTACAATGAGCAGTTCTTC.